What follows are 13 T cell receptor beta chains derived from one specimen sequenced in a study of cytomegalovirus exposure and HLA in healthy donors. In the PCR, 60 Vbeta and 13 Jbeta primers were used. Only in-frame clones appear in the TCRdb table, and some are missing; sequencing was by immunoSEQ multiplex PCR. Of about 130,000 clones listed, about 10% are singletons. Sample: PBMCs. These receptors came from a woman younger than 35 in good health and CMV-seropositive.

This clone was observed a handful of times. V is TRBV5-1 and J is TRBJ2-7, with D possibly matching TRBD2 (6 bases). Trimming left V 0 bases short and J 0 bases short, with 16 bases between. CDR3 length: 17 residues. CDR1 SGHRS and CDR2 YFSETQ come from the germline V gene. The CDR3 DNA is TGCGCCAGCAGCTTGGATTCGCGGGCGGGGAGCTCCTACGAGCAGTACTTC. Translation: CASSLDSRAGSSYEQYF.

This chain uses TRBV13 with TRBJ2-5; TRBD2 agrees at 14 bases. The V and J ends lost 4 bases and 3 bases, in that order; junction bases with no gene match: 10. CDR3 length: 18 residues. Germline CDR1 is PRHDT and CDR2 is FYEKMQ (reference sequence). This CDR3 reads CASSSLGTSGSLKETQYF. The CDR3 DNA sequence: TGTGCCAGCAGCTCGCTTGGGACTAGCGGGAGTTTGAAAGAGACCCAGTACTTC.

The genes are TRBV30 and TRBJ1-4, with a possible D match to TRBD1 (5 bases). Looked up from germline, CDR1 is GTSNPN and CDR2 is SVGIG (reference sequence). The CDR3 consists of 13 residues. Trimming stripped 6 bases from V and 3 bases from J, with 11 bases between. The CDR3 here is CACYRNPNEKLFF. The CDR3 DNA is TGTGCCTGCTACAGGAACCCTAATGAAAAACTGTTTTTT.

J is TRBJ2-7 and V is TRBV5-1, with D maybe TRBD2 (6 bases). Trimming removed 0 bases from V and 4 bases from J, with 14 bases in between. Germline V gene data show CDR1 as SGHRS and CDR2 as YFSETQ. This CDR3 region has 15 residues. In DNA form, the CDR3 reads TGCGCCAGCAGCTTGGACGGGAGCCCTGCTTACGAGCAGTACTTC. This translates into CASSLDGSPAYEQYF.

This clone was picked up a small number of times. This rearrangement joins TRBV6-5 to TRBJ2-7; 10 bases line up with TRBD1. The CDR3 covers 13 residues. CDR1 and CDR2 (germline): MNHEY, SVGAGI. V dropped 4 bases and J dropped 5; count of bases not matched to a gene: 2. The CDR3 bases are TGTGCCAGCAGTTCGGGACAGGGGAACGAGCAGTACTTC. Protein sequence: CASSSGQGNEQYF.

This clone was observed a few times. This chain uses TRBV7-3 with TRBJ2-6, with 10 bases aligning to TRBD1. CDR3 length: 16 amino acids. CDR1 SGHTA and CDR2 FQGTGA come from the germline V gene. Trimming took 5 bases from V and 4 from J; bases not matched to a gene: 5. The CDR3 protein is CASSRGQGKGANVLTF. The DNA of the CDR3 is TGTGCCAGCAGCAGGGGACAGGGGAAGGGGGCCAACGTCCTGACTTTC.

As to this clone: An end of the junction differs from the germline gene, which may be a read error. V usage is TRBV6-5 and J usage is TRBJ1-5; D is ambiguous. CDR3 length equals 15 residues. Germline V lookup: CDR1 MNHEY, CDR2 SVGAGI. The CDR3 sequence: CASSPRGNSNQHQHF. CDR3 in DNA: TGTGCCAGCAGCCCACGAGGAAATAGCAATCAGCACCAGCATTTT.

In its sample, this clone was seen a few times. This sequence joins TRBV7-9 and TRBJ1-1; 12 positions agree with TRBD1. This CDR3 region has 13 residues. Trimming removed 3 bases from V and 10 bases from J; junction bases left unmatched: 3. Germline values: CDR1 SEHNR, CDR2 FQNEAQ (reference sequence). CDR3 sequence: CASSLGQGAGAFF. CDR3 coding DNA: TGTGCCAGCAGCTTGGGACAGGGGGCGGGAGCTTTCTTT.

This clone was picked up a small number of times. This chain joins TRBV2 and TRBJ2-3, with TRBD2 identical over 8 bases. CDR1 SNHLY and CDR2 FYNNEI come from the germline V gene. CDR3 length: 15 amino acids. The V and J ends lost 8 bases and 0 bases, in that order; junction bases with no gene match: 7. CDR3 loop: CASARLASSTDTQYF. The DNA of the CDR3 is TGTGCCAGCGCCCGACTAGCGTCTAGCACAGATACGCAGTATTTT.

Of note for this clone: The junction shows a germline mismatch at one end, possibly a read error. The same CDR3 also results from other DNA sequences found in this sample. CDR3 bases: TGCAGCGTTGAACTCCCGAGCTCTGGGGCCAACGTTCTGACTTTC. Its protein is CSVELPSSGANVLTF. V gene TRBV29-1 combines with J gene TRBJ2-6, with TRBD1 as a possible D gene (5 bases). Looked up from germline, CDR1 is SQVTM and CDR2 is ANQGSEA. The CDR3 is 15 residues long.

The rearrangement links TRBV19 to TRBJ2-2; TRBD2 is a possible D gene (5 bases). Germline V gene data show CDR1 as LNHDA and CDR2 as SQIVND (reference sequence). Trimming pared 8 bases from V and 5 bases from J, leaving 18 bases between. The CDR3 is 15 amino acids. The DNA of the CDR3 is TGTGCCAGTCATCAGAGGGCCAACCCGACCGGGGAGCTGTTTTTT. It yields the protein CASHQRANPTGELFF.

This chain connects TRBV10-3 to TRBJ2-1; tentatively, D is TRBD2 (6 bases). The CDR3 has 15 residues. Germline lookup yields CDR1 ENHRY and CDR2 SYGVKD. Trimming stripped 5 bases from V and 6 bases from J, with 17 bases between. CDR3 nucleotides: TGTGCCATCAGTCCCGGGACTCAACCCCCCAATGAGCAGTTCTTC. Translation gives CAISPGTQPPNEQFF.

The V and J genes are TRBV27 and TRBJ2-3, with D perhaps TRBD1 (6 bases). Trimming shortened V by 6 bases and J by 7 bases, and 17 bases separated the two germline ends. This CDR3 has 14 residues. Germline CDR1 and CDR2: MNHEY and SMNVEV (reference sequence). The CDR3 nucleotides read TGTGCCAGCAGCTACACAGGGAGCGTAAATACGCAGTATTTT. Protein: CASSYTGSVNTQYF.